The 10 T cell receptor beta chains below all came from one sample that was sequenced in a study of blood T cell repertoires in COVID-19. Using immunoSEQ multiplex PCR, the repertoire was profiled, and TCRdb retains in-frame clones only, with some absent. This sample has 150,000 to 200,000 clones, with 81% found just once. The sample taken for sequencing was peripheral blood. Receptors were obtained from a man between 60 and 75 years old with active or convalescent COVID-19.

The rearrangement uses TRBV6-5 and TRBJ2-7; 9 bases agree with TRBD1. Trimming removed 5 bases from V and 7 bases from J; junction bases left unmatched: 9. CDR1 and CDR2 (germline): MNHEY, SVGAGI. The CDR3 is 14 amino acids. The CDR3 region has the DNA TGTGCCAGCAGTACCGGACAGGGGCCATATGAGCAGTACTTC. Translating it yields CASSTGQGPYEQYF.

This clone is a singleton in its sample. The chain has TRBV6-5 and TRBJ1-2; D gene uncertain. Germline CDR1 and CDR2: MNHEY and SVGAGI. The V end was cut by 6 bases, the J end by 1 base, with 6 bases between. The CDR3 totals 12 residues. DNA for the CDR3: TGTGCCAGCAGCCGGGTTAACTATGGCTACACCTTC. Protein product: CASSRVNYGYTF.

The rearrangement links TRBV12-5 to TRBJ2-1; a weak D match, TRBD2 (6 bases). The CDR3 spans 16 residues. Germline V gene sequence: CDR1 LGHNT, CDR2 FRNRAP. V gave up 5 bases and J gave up 5 bases, with 19 bases separating them. The CDR3 region has the DNA TGTGCTAGTGGTCCGGGACTCCACCCATATAACAATGAGCAGTTCTTC. It encodes CASGPGLHPYNNEQFF.

V gene TRBV11-2 combines with J gene TRBJ2-1, with D perhaps TRBD2 (6 bases). The CDR3 sequence is 16 residues long. The ends were cut back, 3 bases at V and 4 bases at J, with 16 bases in the middle. CDR1 SGHAT and CDR2 FQNNGV come from the germline V gene. The CDR3 DNA reads as TGTGCCAGCAGCTTGGGAGGAAGGACGTCATACAATGAGCAGTTCTTC. This encodes CASSLGGRTSYNEQFF.

The rearrangement uses TRBV11-2 and TRBJ2-7, with unresolved D. V was cut by 2 bases and J by 2 bases, with 13 bases left in between. The CDR3 is 15 residues long. The V gene's germline CDR1 is SGHAT and CDR2 FQNNGV. The CDR3 DNA reads TGTGCCAGCAGCTTAACGCCAGATACCGCCTACGAGCAGTACTTC. Encoded protein: CASSLTPDTAYEQYF.

The chain is built from TRBV5-6 and TRBJ2-5; TRBD1 agrees at 8 bases. Germline CDR1 reads SGHDT; CDR2 reads YYEEEE. The CDR3 contains 15 residues. V shed 2 bases, J shed 3 bases, and the junction held 6 bases outside the gene matches. CDR3 in amino acids: CASSLRTGWEETQYF. The CDR3 DNA reads TGTGCCAGCAGCTTAAGGACAGGGTGGGAAGAGACCCAGTACTTC. Looking up the rest from reference TRBV5-6 and TRBJ2-5 gives the full variable domain: DAGVTQSPTHLIKTRGQQVTLRCSPKSGHDTVSWYQQALGQGPQFIFQYYEEEERQRGNFPDRFSGHQFPNYSSELNVNALLLGDSALYLCASSLRTGWEETQYFGPGTRLLVL.

The chain employs TRBV10-2 and TRBJ2-6; TRBD1 aligns across 7 bases. Germline V CDR1 and CDR2: WSHSY, SAAADI. After removal of 6 bases from V and 0 bases from J, the junction contained 17 bases not matched to a gene. This CDR3 region has 20 residues. The CDR3 here is CASSPRGRTQLYSGANVLTF. CDR3 in DNA: TGCGCCAGCAGCCCCAGGGGGAGAACTCAACTCTACTCTGGGGCCAACGTCCTGACTTTC.

This clone was recorded a few times. Here the CDR3 DNA reads TGCAGCGCTTATTCACAGTCAGAAGCTTTCTTT. Protein sequence: CSAYSQSEAFF. The rearrangement uses TRBV29-1 and TRBJ1-1; no clear D gene. V lost 7 bases and J lost 8, with 14 bases in between. Per germline, CDR1 SQVTM and CDR2 ANQGSEA. This CDR3 spans 11 amino acids.

J is TRBJ1-1 and V is TRBV18; TRBD1 aligns across 7 bases. Trimming removed 5 bases from V and 5 bases from J; junction bases left unmatched: 8. This CDR3 has 14 amino acids. Germline V gene lookup returns CDR1 KGHSH and CDR2 LQKENI. In nucleotides, the CDR3 is TGTGCCAGCTCAGAGGGACAGTCGCGGACTGAAGCTTTCTTT. The encoded protein is CASSEGQSRTEAFF.

The rearrangement links TRBV10-3 to TRBJ2-1; 8 nucleotides line up with TRBD2. V shed 3 bases and J 6 bases; nucleotides not matched to a gene: 7. This CDR3 has 15 amino acids. CDR1 and CDR2 (germline): ENHRY, SYGVKD. CDR3 coding DNA: TGTGCCATCAGTGAAGTAGCGGGGCAGGGCAATGAGCAGTTCTTC. It specifies CAISEVAGQGNEQFF.